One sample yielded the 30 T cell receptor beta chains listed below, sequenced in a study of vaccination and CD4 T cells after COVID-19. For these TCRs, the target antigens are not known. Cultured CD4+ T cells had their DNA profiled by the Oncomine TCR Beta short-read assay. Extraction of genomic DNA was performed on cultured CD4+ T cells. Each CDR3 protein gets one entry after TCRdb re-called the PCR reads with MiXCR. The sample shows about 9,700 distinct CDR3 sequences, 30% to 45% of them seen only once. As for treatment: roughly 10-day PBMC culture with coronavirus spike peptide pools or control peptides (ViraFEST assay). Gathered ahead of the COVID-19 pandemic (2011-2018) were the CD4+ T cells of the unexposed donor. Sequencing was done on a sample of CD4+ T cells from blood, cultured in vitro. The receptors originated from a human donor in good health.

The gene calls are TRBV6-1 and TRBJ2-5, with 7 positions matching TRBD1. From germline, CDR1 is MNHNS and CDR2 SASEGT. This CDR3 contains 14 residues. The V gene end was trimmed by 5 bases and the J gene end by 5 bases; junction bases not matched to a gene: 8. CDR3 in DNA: TGTGCCAGCAGTCAAAGGGACAGTTGGGAGACCCAGTACTTC. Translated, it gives CASSQRDSWETQYF.

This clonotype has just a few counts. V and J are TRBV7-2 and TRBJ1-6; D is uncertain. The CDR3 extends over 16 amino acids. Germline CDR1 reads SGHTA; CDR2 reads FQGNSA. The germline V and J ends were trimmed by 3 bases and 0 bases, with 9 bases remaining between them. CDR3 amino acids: CASSFRQSSYNSPLHF. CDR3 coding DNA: TGTGCCAGCAGCTTTCGCCAGAGCTCCTATAATTCACCCCTCCACTTT.

CDR3 residues: CASSFSSGPGAEAFF. CDR3 sequence (DNA): TGTGCCAGCAGTTTTTCCTCGGGTCCTGGCGCTGAAGCTTTCTTT. V and J are TRBV27 and TRBJ1-1; D remains unclear. CDR3 length: 15 amino acids. Germline CDR1 is MNHEY and CDR2 is SMNVEV (reference sequence). The V gene lost 3 bases and the J gene lost 6 bases, with 17 bases spanning the gap.

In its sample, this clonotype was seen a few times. Here the CDR3 reads CATSGGTRGSYEQYF. The CDR3 DNA is TGTGCCACCAGTGGCGGGACTCGAGGGTCCTACGAGCAGTACTTC. The chain recombines TRBV24-1 with TRBJ2-7, with TRBD2 as a possible D gene (6 bases). This CDR3 comprises 15 residues. V dropped 5 bases and J dropped 1 base, with 14 bases sitting between them. Germline CDR1 KGHDR, CDR2 SFDVKD.

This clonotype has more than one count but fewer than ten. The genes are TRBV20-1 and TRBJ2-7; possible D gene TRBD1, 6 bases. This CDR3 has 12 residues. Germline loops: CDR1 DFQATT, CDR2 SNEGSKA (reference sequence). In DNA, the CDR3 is TGCACCTTAAGAGGGGACACCTACGAGCAGTACTTC. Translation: CTLRGDTYEQYF.

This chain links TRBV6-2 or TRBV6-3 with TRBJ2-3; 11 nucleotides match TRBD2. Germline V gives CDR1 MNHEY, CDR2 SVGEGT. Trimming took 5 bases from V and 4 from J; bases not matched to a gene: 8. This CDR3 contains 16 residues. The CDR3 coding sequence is TGTGCCAGCAGTCCATGGGGGACTAGCGGTTCAGATACGCAGTATTTT. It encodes CASSPWGTSGSDTQYF.

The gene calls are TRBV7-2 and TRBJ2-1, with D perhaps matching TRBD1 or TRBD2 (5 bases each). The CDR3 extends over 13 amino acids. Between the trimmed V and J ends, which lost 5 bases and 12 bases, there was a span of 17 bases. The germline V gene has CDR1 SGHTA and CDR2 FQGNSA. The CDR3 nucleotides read TGTGCCAGCAGCGAACAAGTTGGGGGAACGCAGTTCTTC. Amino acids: CASSEQVGGTQFF. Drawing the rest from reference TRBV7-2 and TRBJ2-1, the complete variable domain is GAGVSQSPSNKVTEKGKDVELRCDPISGHTALYWYRQSLGQGLEFLIYFQGNSAPDKSGLPSDRFSAERTGGSVSTLTIQRTQQEDSAVYLCASSEQVGGTQFFGPGTRLTVL.

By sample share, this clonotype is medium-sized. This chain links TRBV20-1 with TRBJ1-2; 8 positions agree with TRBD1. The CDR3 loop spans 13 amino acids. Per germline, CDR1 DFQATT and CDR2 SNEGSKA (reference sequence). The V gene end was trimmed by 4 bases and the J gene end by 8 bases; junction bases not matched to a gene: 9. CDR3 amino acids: CSATVTGGYGYTF. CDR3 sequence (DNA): TGCAGTGCTACCGTAACAGGGGGTTACGGCTACACCTTC.

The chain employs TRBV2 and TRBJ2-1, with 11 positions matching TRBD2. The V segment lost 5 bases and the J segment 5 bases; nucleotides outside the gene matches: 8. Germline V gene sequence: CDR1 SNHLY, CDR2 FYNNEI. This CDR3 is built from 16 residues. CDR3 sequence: CASSPRGLADHNEQFF. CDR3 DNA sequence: TGTGCCAGCAGTCCCAGGGGACTAGCGGATCACAATGAGCAGTTCTTC.

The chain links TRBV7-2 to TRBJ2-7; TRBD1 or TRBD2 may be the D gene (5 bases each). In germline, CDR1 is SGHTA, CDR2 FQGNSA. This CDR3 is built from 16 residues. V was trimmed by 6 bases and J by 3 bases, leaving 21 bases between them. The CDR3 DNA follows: TGTGCCAGCAGGGGGCCCAGGACTCTACTTAACTACGAGCAGTACTTC. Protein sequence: CASRGPRTLLNYEQYF.

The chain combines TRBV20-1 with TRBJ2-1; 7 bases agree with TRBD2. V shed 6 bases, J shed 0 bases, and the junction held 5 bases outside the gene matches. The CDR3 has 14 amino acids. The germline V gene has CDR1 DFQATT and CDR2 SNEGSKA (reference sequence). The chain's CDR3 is CSAVTSVSYNEQFF. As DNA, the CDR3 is TGCAGTGCCGTCACTAGCGTCTCCTACAATGAGCAGTTCTTC.

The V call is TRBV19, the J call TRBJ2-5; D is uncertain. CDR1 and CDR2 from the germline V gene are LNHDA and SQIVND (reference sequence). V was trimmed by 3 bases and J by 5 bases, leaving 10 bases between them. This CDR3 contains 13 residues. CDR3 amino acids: CASSISRRETQYF. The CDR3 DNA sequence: TGTGCCAGTAGTATCTCAAGGCGCGAGACCCAGTACTTC.

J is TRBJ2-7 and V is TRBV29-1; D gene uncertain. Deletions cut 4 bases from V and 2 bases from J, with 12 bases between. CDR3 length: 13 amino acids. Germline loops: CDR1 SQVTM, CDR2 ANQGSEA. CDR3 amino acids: CSVGFLSAYEQYF. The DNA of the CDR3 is TGCAGCGTTGGATTTTTGTCAGCCTACGAGCAGTACTTC.

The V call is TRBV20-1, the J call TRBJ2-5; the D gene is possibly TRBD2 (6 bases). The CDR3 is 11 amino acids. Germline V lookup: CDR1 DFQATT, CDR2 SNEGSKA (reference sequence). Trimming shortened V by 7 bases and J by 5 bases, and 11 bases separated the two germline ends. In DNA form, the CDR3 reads TGCAGTGGGGACTCCGGGGAGACCCAGTACTTC. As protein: CSGDSGETQYF.

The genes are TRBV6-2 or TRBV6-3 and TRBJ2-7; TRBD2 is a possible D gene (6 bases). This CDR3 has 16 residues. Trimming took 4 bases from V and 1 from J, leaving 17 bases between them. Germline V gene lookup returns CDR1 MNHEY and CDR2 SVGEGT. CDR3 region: CASSFPQISGSYEQYF. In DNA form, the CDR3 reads TGTGCCAGCAGTTTCCCCCAGATCAGCGGGTCCTACGAGCAGTACTTC.

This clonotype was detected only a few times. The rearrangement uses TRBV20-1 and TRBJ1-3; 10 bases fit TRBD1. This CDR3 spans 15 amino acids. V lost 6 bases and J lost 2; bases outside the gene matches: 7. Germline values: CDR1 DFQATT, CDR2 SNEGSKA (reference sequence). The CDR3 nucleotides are TGCAGTGCAGACGACAGGGGGCTTCCTGGAAACACCATATATTTT. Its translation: CSADDRGLPGNTIYF.

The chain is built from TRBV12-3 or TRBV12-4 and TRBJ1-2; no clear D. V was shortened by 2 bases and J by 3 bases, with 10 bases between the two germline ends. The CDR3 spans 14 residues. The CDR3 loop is CASSLFAAYYGYTF. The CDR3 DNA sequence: TGTGCCAGCAGTTTATTCGCCGCCTACTATGGCTACACCTTC.

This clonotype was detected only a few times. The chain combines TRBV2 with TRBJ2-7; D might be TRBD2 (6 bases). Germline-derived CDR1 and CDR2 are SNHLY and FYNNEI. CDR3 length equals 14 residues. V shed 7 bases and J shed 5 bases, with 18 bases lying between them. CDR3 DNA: TGTGCCAGCACGTACGTGGGCGGGACCCACGAGCAGTACTTC. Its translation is CASTYVGGTHEQYF.

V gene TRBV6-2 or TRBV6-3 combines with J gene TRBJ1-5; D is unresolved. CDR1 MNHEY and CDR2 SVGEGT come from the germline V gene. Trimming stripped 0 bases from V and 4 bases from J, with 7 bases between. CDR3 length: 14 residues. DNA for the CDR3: TGTGCCAGCAGTTACTCGACCGAAAATCAGCCCCAGCATTTT. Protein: CASSYSTENQPQHF.

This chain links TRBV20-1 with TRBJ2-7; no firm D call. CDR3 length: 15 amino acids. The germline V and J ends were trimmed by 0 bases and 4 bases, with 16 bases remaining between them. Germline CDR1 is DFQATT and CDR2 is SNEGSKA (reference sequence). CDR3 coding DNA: TGCAGTGCTAGAGATCAAGTGGCCACGCTTTACGAGCAGTACTTC. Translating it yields CSARDQVATLYEQYF.

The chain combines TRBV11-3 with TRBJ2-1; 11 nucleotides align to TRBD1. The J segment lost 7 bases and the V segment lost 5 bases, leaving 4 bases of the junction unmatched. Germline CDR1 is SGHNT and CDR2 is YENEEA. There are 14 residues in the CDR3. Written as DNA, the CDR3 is TGTGCCAGCAGCCGGGACAGGGGGGTGAATGAGCAGTTCTTC. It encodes CASSRDRGVNEQFF.

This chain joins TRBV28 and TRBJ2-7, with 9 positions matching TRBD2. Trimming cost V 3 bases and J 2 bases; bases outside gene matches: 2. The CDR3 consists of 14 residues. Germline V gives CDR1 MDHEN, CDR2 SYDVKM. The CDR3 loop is CASSFSGSPYEQYF. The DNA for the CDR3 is TGTGCCAGCAGTTTTAGCGGGAGTCCCTACGAGCAGTACTTC.

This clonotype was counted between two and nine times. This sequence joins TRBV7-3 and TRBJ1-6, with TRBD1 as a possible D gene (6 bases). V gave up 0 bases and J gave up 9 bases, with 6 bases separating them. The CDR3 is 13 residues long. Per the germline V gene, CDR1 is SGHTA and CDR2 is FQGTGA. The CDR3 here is CASSLTQGSPLHF. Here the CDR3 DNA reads TGTGCCAGCAGCTTAACACAGGGTTCACCCCTCCACTTT.

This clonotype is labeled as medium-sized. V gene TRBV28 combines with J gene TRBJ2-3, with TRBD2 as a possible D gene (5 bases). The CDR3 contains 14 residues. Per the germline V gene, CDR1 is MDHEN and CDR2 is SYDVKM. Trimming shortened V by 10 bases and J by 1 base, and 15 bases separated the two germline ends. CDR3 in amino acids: CATPGNEGTDTQYF. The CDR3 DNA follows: TGTGCCACCCCCGGGAACGAGGGCACAGATACGCAGTATTTT.

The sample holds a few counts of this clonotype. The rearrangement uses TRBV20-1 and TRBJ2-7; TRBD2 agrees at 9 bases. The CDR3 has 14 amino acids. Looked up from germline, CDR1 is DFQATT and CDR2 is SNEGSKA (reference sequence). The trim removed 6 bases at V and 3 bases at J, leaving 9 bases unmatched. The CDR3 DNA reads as TGCAGTGCAAAATGGAGACTAGCGGACTACGAGCAGTACTTC. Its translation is CSAKWRLADYEQYF.

The DNA of the CDR3 is TGCAGCGTTGCCCACAAAGCGAACACTGAAGCTTTCTTT. Translation gives CSVAHKANTEAFF. The chain employs TRBV29-1 and TRBJ1-1; no firm D call. V was pared by 4 bases and J by 1 base, with 10 bases between. The CDR3 sequence is 13 residues long. Looked up from germline, CDR1 is SQVTM and CDR2 is ANQGSEA.

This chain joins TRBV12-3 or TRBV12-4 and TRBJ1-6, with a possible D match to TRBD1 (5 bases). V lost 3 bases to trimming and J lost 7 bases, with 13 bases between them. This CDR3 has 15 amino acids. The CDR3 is CASSFSGTLNSPLHF. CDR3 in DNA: TGTGCCAGCAGTTTCTCCGGGACGTTGAATTCACCCCTCCACTTT.

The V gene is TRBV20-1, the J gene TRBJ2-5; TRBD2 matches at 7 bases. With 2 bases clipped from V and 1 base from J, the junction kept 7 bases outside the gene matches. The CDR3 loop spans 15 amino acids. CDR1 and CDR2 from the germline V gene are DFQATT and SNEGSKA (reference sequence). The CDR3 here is CSARRSSGLQETQYF. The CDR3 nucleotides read TGCAGTGCTAGAAGGTCTAGCGGCCTCCAAGAGACCCAGTACTTC.

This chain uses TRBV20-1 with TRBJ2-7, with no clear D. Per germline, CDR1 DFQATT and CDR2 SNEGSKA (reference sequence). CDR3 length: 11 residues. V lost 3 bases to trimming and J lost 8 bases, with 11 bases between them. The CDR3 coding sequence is TGCAGTGCTAGTCCCGACCTGAAGCAGTACTTC. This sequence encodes CSASPDLKQYF.

CDR3 amino acids: CASSEIRGGRAYNEQFF. CDR3 coding DNA: TGTGCCAGCAGCGAAATCAGGGGCGGGAGGGCATACAATGAGCAGTTCTTC. The V gene is TRBV11-2, the J gene TRBJ2-1; 9 bases are a match to TRBD2. V gave up 5 bases and J gave up 4 bases; unmatched junction bases: 12. The CDR3 is made up of 17 amino acids. The germline V gene encodes CDR1 SGHAT and CDR2 FQNNGV.